A selection of T cell receptor beta chains follows, all from one sample in a study of human thymus T cells. TCRdb keeps only in-frame clones here, not all; method: immunoSEQ multiplex PCR. The data hold roughly 86,000 clones, with around 96% observed a single time. The specimen was thymus tissue. The source is a boy under two years old with a congenital heart defect but otherwise immunologically healthy. Each CDR3 is given with its conserved first and last residue. A D gene is named only where the DNA matches it firmly. Where a row states a size, it is once, few, many or the class of an expanded clone; other rows omit it.

v_gene	abundance	d_gene	j_gene	CDR3nt	CDR3aa
TRBV29-1	-	TRBD1	TRBJ2-7	TGCAGCGTACTATTCTGGGACAGCCTTAAGGAGCAGTACTTC	CSVLFWDSLKEQYF
TRBV19	-	TRBD2	TRBJ2-1	TGTGCCAGTAGTATAGGACGGGGGGGTTACAATGAGCAGTTCTTC	CASSIGRGGYNEQFF
TRBV11-2	-	-	TRBJ2-3	TGTGCCAGCAGCTTCGTACCGACTAGTGGGAGGACAAGCACAGATACGCAGTATTTT	CASSFVPTSGRTSTDTQYF
TRBV7-8	-	TRBD2	TRBJ2-7	TGTGCCAGCAGCTCTACTAGCGGGTCGTACGAGCAGTACTTC	CASSSTSGSYEQYF
TRBV4-3	-	-	TRBJ1-5	TGCGCCAGCAGCCGAAGGAGGGGCAATCAGCCCCAGCATTTT	CASSRRRGNQPQHF
TRBV6-1	-	TRBD1	TRBJ1-5	TGTGCCAGCAGCTCAGACAGGGTATTCGATCAGCCCCAGCATTTT	CASSSDRVFDQPQHF
TRBV27	-	-	TRBJ2-1	TGTGCCAGCAGGCTGGAGGTCCGTGGAGGGTACAATGAGCAGTTCTTC	CASRLEVRGGYNEQFF
TRBV2	-	-	TRBJ1-6	TGTGCCAGCAGTGAGAAAGGACGAGTCAATTCACCCCTCCACTTT	CASSEKGRVNSPLHF
TRBV14	-	-	TRBJ1-2	TGTGCCAGCAGCCAACGCCCCACAGGGATAGAGAACTATGGCTACACCTTC	CASSQRPTGIENYGYTF
TRBV27	once	-	TRBJ2-5	TGTGCCAGCAGTCCCCAGGGGAGACAAGAGACCCAGTACTTC	CASSPQGRQETQYF
TRBV6-6	-	-	TRBJ2-1	TGTGCCAGCCTAGCCGGATCCAATGAGCAGTTCTTC	CASLAGSNEQFF
TRBV6-5	-	-	TRBJ2-7	TGTGCCAGCAGTTACTCGACCCAGTGGGAAGAGCAGTACTTC	CASSYSTQWEEQYF
TRBV29-1	-	-	TRBJ1-2	TGCAGCGTTGAGGGGGGGCCGGGCTACACCTTC	CSVEGGPGYTF
TRBV1	-	-	TRBJ2-3	TGCACCAGCAGCCAAGACCCGGGACTAGCGGGAGTAAGCACAGATACGCAGTATTTT	CTSSQDPGLAGVSTDTQYF
TRBV6-5	-	-	TRBJ2-1	TGTGCCAGCAGTTCAGGCAGTGACTGGAATGAGCAGTTCTTC	CASSSGSDWNEQFF
TRBV4-1	-	-	TRBJ1-4	TGCGCCAGCAGCCAAACCCGGGACGGACCGTTTGCAACTAATGAAAAACTGTTTTTT	CASSQTRDGPFATNEKLFF
TRBV5-1	-	TRBD2	TRBJ2-7	TGCGCCAGCAGCTTGGCCGGCGGGAGTGGGAACGAGCAGTACTTC	CASSLAGGSGNEQYF
TRBV27	-	-	TRBJ2-5	TGTGCCAGCAGTCCTACGGGAGTGGGGGACCAAGAGACCCAGTACTTC	CASSPTGVGDQETQYF
TRBV19	-	TRBD2	TRBJ2-4	TGTGCCAGTAGTCCCTCATTAGCGGGGGGGACCCCTTGGAACATTCAGTACTTC	CASSPSLAGGTPWNIQYF
TRBV5-1	-	TRBD1	TRBJ1-4	TGCGCCAGCAGCTTTGACAGGGGGCAGAGGGAAAAACTGTTTTTT	CASSFDRGQREKLFF
TRBV2	once	-	TRBJ2-7	TGTGCCAACGGACTCCCAGGCTCCTACGAGCAGTACTTC	CANGLPGSYEQYF
TRBV15	-	TRBD2	TRBJ2-7	TGTGCCACCAGCAGACTCGGGACTAGCGGGAGGAAGTTC	CATSRLGTSGRKF
TRBV7-2	-	-	TRBJ2-5	TGTGCCAGCAGCTACCCCCGGGGAAGGGGAAGTGAGACCCAGTACTTC	CASSYPRGRGSETQYF
TRBV5-4	-	-	TRBJ2-5	TGTGCCAGCAGCTGGACCCGGGGGGAGACCCAGTACTTC	CASSWTRGETQYF
TRBV27	-	TRBD1	TRBJ2-3	TGTGCCAGCAGTTTACGGGGACAGCCCAGCTCTAGCACAGATACGCAGTATTTT	CASSLRGQPSSSTDTQYF
TRBV11-1	-	-	TRBJ2-1	TGTGCCAGCAGCTCCGGGACAAATGAGCAGTTCTTC	CASSSGTNEQFF
TRBV5-1	-	TRBD2	TRBJ2-1	TGCGCCAGCAGCCCTGGACTAGGTCTATTCTCCTACAATGAGCAGTTCTTC	CASSPGLGLFSYNEQFF
TRBV6-1	-	-	TRBJ2-7	TGTGCCAGGTTTTGGGTAAGGTACGAGCAGTACTTC	CARFWVRYEQYF
TRBV28	-	-	TRBJ1-2	TGTGCCAGCACCCTGACGAGGGGGGCGGAAATCGGCTACACCTTC	CASTLTRGAEIGYTF
TRBV15	-	-	TRBJ1-2	TGTGCCACCAGCAGAGATCTGAGTCACGAGGTCCTCACTAACTATGGCTACACCTTC	CATSRDLSHEVLTNYGYTF
TRBV14	-	-	TRBJ2-7	TGTGCCAGCAGCAGAGACAGCACCTACGAGCAGTACTTC	CASSRDSTYEQYF
TRBV18	-	-	TRBJ1-1	TGTGCCAGCTCACCAACCGGAACTAACACTGAAGCTTTCTTT	CASSPTGTNTEAFF
TRBV4-2	-	TRBD2	TRBJ2-3	TGTGCCAGCAGCCCCTCTGATCTCGCAGGACTAGGCGGGAATACGCAGTATTTT	CASSPSDLAGLGGNTQYF
TRBV19	-	TRBD1	TRBJ1-2	TGTGCCAGTAGTATTGGGGACAGATTCTATGGCTACACCTTC	CASSIGDRFYGYTF
TRBV5-1	once	-	TRBJ2-1	TGCGCCAGCAGCTTGGGGGCGTACAATGAGCAGTTCTTC	CASSLGAYNEQFF
TRBV28	-	-	TRBJ2-1	TGTGCCAGCAGTTTCGAACTTTTGGACAATGAGCAGTTCTTC	CASSFELLDNEQFF
TRBV4-1	-	-	TRBJ1-1	TGCGCCAGCAGCCGCTGGGACTCCCCGGGGAACACTGAAGCTTTCTTT	CASSRWDSPGNTEAFF
TRBV15	-	TRBD2	TRBJ2-1	TGTGCCACCAGCAGACTTAGCGGGGGGGCTGATGAGCAGTTCTTC	CATSRLSGGADEQFF
TRBV5-6	-	TRBD1	TRBJ2-1	TGTGCCAGCAGCTTGGACCAGGGGGCAGATGAGCAGTTCTTC	CASSLDQGADEQFF
TRBV7-2	-	-	TRBJ1-2	TGTGCCAGCAGCCTATACGGGTCACCGGGTGGCTACACCTTC	CASSLYGSPGGYTF
TRBV9	-	TRBD1	TRBJ1-1	TGTGCCAGCAGCGTAGCGAGAGGGACAGGGTCTGGGGACACTGAAGCTTTCTTT	CASSVARGTGSGDTEAFF
TRBV4-1	-	TRBD1	TRBJ2-7	TGCGCCAGCAGCCTCGGGACAGTCTACGAGCAGTACTTC	CASSLGTVYEQYF
TRBV6-5	-	TRBD2	TRBJ2-1	TGTGCCAGCAGCCACAGGCTAGCGGGAGGGGTTGAGCAGTTCTTC	CASSHRLAGGVEQFF
TRBV5-8	-	-	TRBJ2-7	TGTGCCAGCAGCTTGGGTGAAGGACGACCGTACTTC	CASSLGEGRPYF
TRBV19	-	TRBD2	TRBJ2-5	TGTGCCAGTAGTATTCGGGAGGGCCGGGAGACCCAGTACTTC	CASSIREGRETQYF
TRBV10-2	-	TRBD2	TRBJ2-5	TGCGCCAGCAGTGAGTCGGGGACTAGCGGGAGGGCCCCAGAGACCCAGTACTTC	CASSESGTSGRAPETQYF